This T cell receptor beta chain stems from a study of blood T cells in healthy people across ages (dated by TCRdb to between 2014 and 2016). For context, the study as a whole: In model experiments, template switching captured about one uniquely barcoded TCR beta cDNA molecule for every two T cells. Using deep sequencing normalized with unique cDNA molecular identifiers, the study measured how TCR beta repertoire diversity changes with age. The donors were divided into four age groups: young (average roughly 15 years), middle-aged (about 39), aged (under 70) and long-lived (roughly 82). To avoid experimental bias, donors of different ages were spread randomly across the sequencing lanes. For two donors (one aged 18 to 30 and one aged 80 or older), the study analyzed two additional independent replicas of 1 million unique cDNA reads from the same blood draw. Broad study findings and their caveats: Estimates of total diversity from one million sequenced T cells were regarded as lower bounds and underestimates. Compared with the aged group, more naive CD4+ T cells, fewer expanded clones and increased TCR diversity were shown by the long-lived group, suggesting age selection. Donor CMV infection status was unknown, potentially confounding age-related changes in expanded clonotypes. A strong correlation was found between observed TCR beta diversity and the percentage of naive T cells measured by flow cytometry. Observed TCR beta diversity per million T cells fell roughly linearly with age, and a significant reduction was already apparent by age about 38. Because profiling used bulk unsorted PBMCs, naive and antigen-experienced compartments could not be compared conclusively.

Systemically healthy Caucasian individuals from Russia, about 38 in total and aged about 6 to 100 years, were included as donors. About 9.6 milliliters of peripheral blood were collected from each donor into EDTA-treated Vacutainer tubes. Ficoll-Paque density-gradient centrifugation was used to isolate PBMCs, with at least 7 million per sample. Total RNA, at least 6 micrograms per sample, was extracted from PBMCs with Trizol reagent. For every donor, an aliquot of PBMCs went through flow cytometry to measure the percentages of naive CD45RAhigh/CD27high T cells. Based on the germline V gene, the CDR1 and CDR2 sequences are SGHRS and YFSETQ. The CDR3 has 12 amino acids, counting the end cysteine and phenylalanine. The DNA shown is the 36-base CDR3, in frame from base 1. The protocol used for the library was 5' RACE. Sequencing was performed on an Illumina HiSeq 2500. A second PCR of about 6 to 11 cycles was performed with a sample-barcoded 5' primer and a J-beta primer mix. Each TCR beta cDNA molecule received a unique molecular identifier from a template-switch 5' adaptor carrying 12 random nucleotides. Each sample yielded at least 3 million CDR3-containing paired-end reads. First-strand cDNA was synthesized from all RNA with the Mint cDNA synthesis kit, primed by a TRBC-specific oligonucleotide. Following uracil-DNA glycosylase treatment, all cDNA underwent a first 18-cycle PCR with the universal primers M1SS and BC2_uni_R. Per the source publication's procedure: Normalization of each sample was performed by random selection of 1 million high-quality reads, each carrying a distinct molecular identifier. Instead of being binned into consensus sequences, reads with shared molecular identifiers were discarded. MiTCR, with a Q25 quality threshold and the strictest error-elimination algorithm, was used for CDR3 identification, clonotype clustering and error correction. Lower-bound total TCR beta diversity was estimated with a nonparametric unseen species model using Euler transformation. The public reads were run again by TCRdb, first through fastp at Q25 and then through MiXCR, and only productive beta chains were kept. Identical CDR3 proteins give one entry, which carries the most common genes and DNA. Here the V and J calls rest on TCRdb's processing, not on the authors' analysis. In all, the sample holds about 800,000 distinct CDR3 sequences, and 55% to 70% of those were seen once. Roughly 22% of the sample is taken by the ten largest.

Remarks on this clonotype: Its antigen is still unknown. This clone may be a read error of a much larger clone one base away.

This clonotype was obtained from a man aged 30 to 39 in good health. The chain was built from TRBV5-1 and TRBJ2-1, with a tentative D gene TRBD2 over 5 matching bases. Matching the DNA end better, TRBJ2-7 makes the J call doubtful. Sequencing was done on a sample of blood. This receptor carries the CDR3 CASTPRAYEQYF. The sequenced DNA is TGCGCCAGCACGCCGAGGGCCTACGAGCAGTACTTC.